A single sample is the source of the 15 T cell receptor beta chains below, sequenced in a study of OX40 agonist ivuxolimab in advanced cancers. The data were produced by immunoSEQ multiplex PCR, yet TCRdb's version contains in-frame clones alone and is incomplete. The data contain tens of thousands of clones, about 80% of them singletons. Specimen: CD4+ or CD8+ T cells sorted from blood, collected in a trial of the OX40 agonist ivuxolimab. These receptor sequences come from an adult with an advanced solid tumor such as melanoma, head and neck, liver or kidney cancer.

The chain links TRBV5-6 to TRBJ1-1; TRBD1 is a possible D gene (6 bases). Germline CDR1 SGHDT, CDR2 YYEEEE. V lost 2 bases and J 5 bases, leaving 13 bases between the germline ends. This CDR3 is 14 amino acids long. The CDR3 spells CASSFYGGGTEAFF. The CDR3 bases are TGTGCCAGCAGCTTTTACGGAGGGGGTACTGAAGCTTTCTTT. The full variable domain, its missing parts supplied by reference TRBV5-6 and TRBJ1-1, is DAGVTQSPTHLIKTRGQQVTLRCSPKSGHDTVSWYQQALGQGPQFIFQYYEEEERQRGNFPDRFSGHQFPNYSSELNVNALLLGDSALYLCASSFYGGGTEAFFGQGTRLTVV.

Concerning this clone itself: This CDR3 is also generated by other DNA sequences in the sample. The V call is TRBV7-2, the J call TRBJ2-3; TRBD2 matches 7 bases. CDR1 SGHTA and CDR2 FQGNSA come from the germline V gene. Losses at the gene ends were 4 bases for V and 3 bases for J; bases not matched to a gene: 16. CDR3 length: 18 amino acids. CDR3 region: CASSSRDWVSGETDTQYF. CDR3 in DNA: TGTGCCAGCAGCTCTAGGGACTGGGTCAGCGGGGAGACAGATACGCAGTATTTT.

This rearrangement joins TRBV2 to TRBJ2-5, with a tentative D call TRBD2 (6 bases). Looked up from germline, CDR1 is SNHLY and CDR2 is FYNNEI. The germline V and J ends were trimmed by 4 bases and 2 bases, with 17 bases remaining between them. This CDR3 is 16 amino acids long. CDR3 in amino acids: CASSGAGRTYQETQYF. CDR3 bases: TGTGCCAGCAGTGGTGCAGGGAGGACTTATCAAGAGACCCAGTACTTC.

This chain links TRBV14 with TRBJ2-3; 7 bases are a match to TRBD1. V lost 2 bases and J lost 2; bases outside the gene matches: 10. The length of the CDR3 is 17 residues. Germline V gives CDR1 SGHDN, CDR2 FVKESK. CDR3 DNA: TGTGCCAGCAGCCAAAGTACCGGGACAGACAACACAGATACGCAGTATTTT. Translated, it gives CASSQSTGTDNTDTQYF.

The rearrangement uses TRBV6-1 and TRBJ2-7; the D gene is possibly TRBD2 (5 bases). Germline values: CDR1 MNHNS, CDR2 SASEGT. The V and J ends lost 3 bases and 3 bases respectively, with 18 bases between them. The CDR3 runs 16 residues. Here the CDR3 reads CASSEGDGRPLYEQYF. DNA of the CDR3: TGTGCCAGCAGTGAGGGAGACGGCCGCCCCCTCTACGAGCAGTACTTC.

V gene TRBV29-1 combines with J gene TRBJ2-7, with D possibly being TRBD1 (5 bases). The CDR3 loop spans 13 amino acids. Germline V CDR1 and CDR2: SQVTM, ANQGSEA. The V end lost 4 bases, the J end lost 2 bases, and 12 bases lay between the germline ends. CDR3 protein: CSVGLTGPYEQYF. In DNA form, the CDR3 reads TGCAGCGTTGGTCTTACAGGCCCCTACGAGCAGTACTTC.

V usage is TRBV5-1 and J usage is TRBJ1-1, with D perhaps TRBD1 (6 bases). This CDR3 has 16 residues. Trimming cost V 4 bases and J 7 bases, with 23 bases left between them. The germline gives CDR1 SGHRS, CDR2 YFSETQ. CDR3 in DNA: TGCGCCAGCAGCCCCCCAGCAGTCCAGGGGCTGAGTGAAGCTTTCTTT. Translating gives CASSPPAVQGLSEAFF.

CDR3 in amino acids: CASSLVGARGELFF. The CDR3 DNA reads as TGTGCCAGCAGCTTAGTAGGGGCCCGCGGGGAGCTGTTTTTT. The chain joins TRBV7-2 to TRBJ2-2, with TRBD1 as a possible D gene (5 bases). Trimming pared 1 base from V and 7 bases from J, leaving 10 bases between. Per the germline V gene, CDR1 is SGHTA and CDR2 is FQGNSA. The CDR3 totals 14 residues.

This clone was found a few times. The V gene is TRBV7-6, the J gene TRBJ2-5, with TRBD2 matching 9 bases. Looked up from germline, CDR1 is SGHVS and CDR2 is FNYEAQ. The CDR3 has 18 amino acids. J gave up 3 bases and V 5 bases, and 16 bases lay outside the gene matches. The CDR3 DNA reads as TGTGCCAGCAGCCCCCCAAGGCGGGCTAGCGGGAAGGAAGAGACCCAGTACTTC. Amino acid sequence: CASSPPRRASGKEETQYF.

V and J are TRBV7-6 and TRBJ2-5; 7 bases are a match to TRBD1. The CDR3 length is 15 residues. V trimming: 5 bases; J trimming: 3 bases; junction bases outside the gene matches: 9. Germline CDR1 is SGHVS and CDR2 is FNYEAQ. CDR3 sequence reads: CASSATGVREETQYF. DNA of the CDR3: TGTGCCAGCAGCGCCACAGGGGTGCGGGAAGAGACCCAGTACTTC. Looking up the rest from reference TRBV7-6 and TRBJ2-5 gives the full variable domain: GAGVSQSPRYKVTKRGQDVALRCDPISGHVSLYWYRQALGQGPEFLTYFNYEAQQDKSGLPNDRFSAERPEGSISTLTIQRTEQRDSAMYRCASSATGVREETQYFGPGTRLLVL.

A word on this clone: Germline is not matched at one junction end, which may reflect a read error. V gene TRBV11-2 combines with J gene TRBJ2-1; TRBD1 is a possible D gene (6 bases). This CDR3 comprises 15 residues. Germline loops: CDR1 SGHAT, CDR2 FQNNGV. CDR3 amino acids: CASSLDRSPYNEQFF. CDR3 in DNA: TGTGCCAGCAGCCTAGACAGGTCCCCCTACAATGAGCAGTTCTTC.

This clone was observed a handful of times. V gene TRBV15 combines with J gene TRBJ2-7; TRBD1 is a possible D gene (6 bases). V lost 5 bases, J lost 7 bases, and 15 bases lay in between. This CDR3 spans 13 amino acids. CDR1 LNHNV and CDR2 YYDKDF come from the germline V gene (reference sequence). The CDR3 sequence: CATSPRDTMEQYF. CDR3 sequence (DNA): TGTGCCACCAGCCCACGGGACACCATGGAGCAGTACTTC.

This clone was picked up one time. The CDR3 DNA follows: TGTGCCAGCAGAACAGGGGGAGTAACTGAAAAACTGTTTTTT. Translating gives CASRTGGVTEKLFF. The chain couples TRBV6-6 to TRBJ1-4; 8 nucleotides match TRBD1. The ends lost 6 bases at V and 7 bases at J; junction bases unmatched: 7. Germline-derived CDR1 and CDR2 are MNHNY and SVGAGI (reference sequence). The CDR3 length is 14 residues.

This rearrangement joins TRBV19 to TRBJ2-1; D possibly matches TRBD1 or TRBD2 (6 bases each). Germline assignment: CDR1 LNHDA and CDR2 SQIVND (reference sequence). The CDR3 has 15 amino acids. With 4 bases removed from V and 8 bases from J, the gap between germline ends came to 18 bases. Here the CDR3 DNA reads TGTGCCAGTAGTAAGGGGGGCCAGTTTACATATGAGCAGTTCTTC. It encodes CASSKGGQFTYEQFF.

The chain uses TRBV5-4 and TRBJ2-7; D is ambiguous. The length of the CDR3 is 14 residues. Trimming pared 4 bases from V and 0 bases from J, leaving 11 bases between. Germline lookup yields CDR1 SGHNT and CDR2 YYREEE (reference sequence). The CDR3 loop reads CASSQDPDSYEQYF. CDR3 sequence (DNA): TGTGCCAGCAGCCAAGATCCGGACTCCTACGAGCAGTACTTC.